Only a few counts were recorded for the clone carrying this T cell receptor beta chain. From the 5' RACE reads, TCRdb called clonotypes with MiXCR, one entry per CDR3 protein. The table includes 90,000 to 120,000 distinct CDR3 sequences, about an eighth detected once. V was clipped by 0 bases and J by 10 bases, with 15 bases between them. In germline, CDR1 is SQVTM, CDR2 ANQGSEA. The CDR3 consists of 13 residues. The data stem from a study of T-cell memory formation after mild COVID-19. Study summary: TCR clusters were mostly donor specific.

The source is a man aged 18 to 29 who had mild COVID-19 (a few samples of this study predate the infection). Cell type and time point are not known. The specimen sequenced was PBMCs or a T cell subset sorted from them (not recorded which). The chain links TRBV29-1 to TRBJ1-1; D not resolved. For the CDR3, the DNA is TGCAGCGTTGAAGAGGGCGCCCCAGGTGTAGCTTTCTTT. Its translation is CSVEEGAPGVAFF. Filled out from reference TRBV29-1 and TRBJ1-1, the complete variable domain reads SAVISQKPSRDICQRGTSLTIQCQVDSQVTMMFWYRQQPGQSLTLIATANQGSEATYESGFVIDKFPISRPNLTFSTLTVSNMSPEDSSIYLCSVEEGAPGVAFFGQGTRLTVV.